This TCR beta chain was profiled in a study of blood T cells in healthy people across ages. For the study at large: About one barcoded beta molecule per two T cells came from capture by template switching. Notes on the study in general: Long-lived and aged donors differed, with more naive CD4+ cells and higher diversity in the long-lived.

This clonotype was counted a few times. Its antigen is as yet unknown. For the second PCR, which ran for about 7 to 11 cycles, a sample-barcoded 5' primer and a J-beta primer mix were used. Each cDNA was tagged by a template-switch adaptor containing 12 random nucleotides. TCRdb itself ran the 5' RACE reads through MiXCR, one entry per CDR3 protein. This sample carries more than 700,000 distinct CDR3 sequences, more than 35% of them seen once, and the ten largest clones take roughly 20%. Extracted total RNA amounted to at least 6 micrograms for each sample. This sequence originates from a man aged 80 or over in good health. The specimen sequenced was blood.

The chain's CDR3 is CAWSVESAGKDTQYF. As DNA, the CDR3 is TGTGCCTGGAGTGTTGAATCCGCGGGGAAAGATACGCAGTATTTT. This chain connects TRBV30 to TRBJ2-3; perhaps TRBD2 as D (6 bases). Trimming removed 0 bases from V and 5 bases from J, with 15 bases in between. Germline values: CDR1 GTSNPN, CDR2 SVGIG (reference sequence). This CDR3 comprises 15 residues.